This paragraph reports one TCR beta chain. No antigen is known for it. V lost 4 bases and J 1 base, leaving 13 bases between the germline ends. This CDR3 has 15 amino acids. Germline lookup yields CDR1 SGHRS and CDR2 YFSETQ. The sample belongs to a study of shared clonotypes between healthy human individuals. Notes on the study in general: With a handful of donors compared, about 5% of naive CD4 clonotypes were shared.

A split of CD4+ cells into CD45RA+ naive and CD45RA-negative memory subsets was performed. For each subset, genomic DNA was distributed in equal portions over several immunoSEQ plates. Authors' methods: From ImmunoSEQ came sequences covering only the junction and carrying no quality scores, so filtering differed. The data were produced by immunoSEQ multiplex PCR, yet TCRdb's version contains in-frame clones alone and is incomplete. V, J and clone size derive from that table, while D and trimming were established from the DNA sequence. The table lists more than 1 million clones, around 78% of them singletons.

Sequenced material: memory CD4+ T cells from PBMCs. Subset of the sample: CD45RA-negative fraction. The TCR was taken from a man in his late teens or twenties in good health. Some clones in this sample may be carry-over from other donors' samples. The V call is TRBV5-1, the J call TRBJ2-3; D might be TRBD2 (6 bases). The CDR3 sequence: CASSRDFPRTDTQYF. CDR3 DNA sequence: TGCGCCAGCAGCCGGGACTTCCCTCGCACAGATACGCAGTATTTT.